This T cell receptor (beta chain) was retrieved from a study of tumor-infiltrating lymphocytes in localized non-small cell lung cancer (dated by TCRdb to 2020 to 2022). In terms of the full investigation: Several histologies were represented in the cohort, which also included both smokers and never-smokers as well as patients whose samples were collected after neoadjuvant chemotherapy. In total, the ICON cohort consisted of approximately 140 surgical patients with localized non-small cell lung cancer who had their tumors resected. A total of around 50 patients were included in the paired tumor versus uninvolved lung comparison of immunoSEQ T-cell fraction. The same patients underwent several integrated assays, with TCR sequencing performed together with flow cytometry, multiplex immunofluorescence, RNA-seq, exome sequencing and proteomics. Each patient provided resected tumor tissue plus uninvolved lung tissue from the same patient, with the uninvolved lung tissue described as non-adjacent to the tumor.

General study outcomes and caveats: Assay coverage varied across patients depending on available tissue quantity, so only a subset of the cohort had TCR sequencing. Because different assays used different pieces of the same tissue, technical variation could not be distinguished from intratumor heterogeneity. Consistent with immunofluorescence CD3 counts, TCRbeta sequencing supported greater T cell infiltration in tumors than in uninvolved lung tissue. No difference in TCR-derived T-cell fraction was observed between the flow cytometry-defined immunotypes IM1 (good prognosis) and IM2 (poor prognosis).

This clone was counted between two and nine times. There is no known antigen for this receptor. Nothing much larger sits one base from this clone, and base qualities are not available. The T-cell fraction in tumor and uninvolved lung tissue was provided by TCR sequencing with the immunoSEQ assay. The published analysis was carried out like this. To analyze survival, patients were divided into a high T-cell fraction group (upper tertile) and a low T-cell fraction group (lower two tertiles), and the two groups were compared using a log-rank test. A signed-rank test was used to test paired tumor versus uninvolved lung differences in T-cell fraction. TCRdb's version of the immuneACCESS table is confined to in-frame rearrangements and falls short of the full clone set. An unresolved V gene accounts for under half of the shortfall where checked; the remainder is of unknown origin. Clonal size and the V and J genes are those of that table, whereas D and trimming came from the DNA. The sample table lists some 13,000 clones, around two thirds of them with a count of one. Of the sample, 9.4% is held by the ten largest clones.

Enrollment in ICON was initiated in 2016, and the last patient was enrolled in 2018. In a subcohort of 76 patients, fresh tumor and matched uninvolved tissue were collected for in-depth immune analyses, with TCR sequencing among those analyses. DNA for TCR sequencing was isolated from bulk tissue, and no cell sorting was done. From V the trimming removes 4 bases and from J it removes 0 bases, while the gene matches leave 1 base of the junction unaccounted for. The germline V gene yields MGHRA for CDR1 and YSYEKL for CDR2. The CDR3 has 15 amino acids, counting the end cysteine and phenylalanine. Of all the DNA, just the CDR3 is kept, 45 bases in frame from base 1.

Sequencing used uninvolved lung tissue not adjacent to the tumor. The TCR originated in a human donor with non-small cell lung cancer. The sequence is built from TRBV4-1 and TRBJ2-3; TRBD1 aligns with 10 central bases. CDR3 region: CASSRQGASTDTQYF. The DNA is as follows: TGCGCCAGCAGCCGACAGGGGGCAAGCACAGATACGCAGTATTTT.